A selection of T cell receptor beta chains follows, all from one sample in a study of T cell responses to AZD1222 COVID-19 vaccine. Data came from immunoSEQ multiplex PCR; TCRdb stores just in-frame clones and leaves some out. The data show around 80,000 clones, with more than 85% seen just once and roughly 4.7% held by the top ten. Sequenced material: peripheral blood, taken 28 days after the second AZD1222 dose. The receptors derive from an adult who received the AZD1222 COVID-19 vaccine. The CDR3 runs from the conserved cysteine through the conserved F or W. Each record gives: D gene, V gene, clone size, J gene, CDR3 protein, CDR3 DNA. A D gene is named only where the DNA matches it firmly. Size values are once, few and many counts, or a class for expanded clones, and some rows have none.

.,TRBV27,.,TRBJ1-1,CASSEGLNTEAFF,TGTGCCAGCAGCGAGGGGCTGAACACTGAAGCTTTCTTT
.,TRBV27,.,TRBJ2-1,CASSLGPSSYNEQFF,TGTGCCAGCAGTTTGGGGCCTAGCTCCTACAATGAGCAGTTCTTC
.,TRBV30,.,TRBJ1-1,CAWSLGNTEAFF,TGTGCCTGGAGTTTGGGAAACACTGAAGCTTTCTTT
TRBD2,TRBV27,once,TRBJ2-7,CASSLPKWGGGYEQYF,TGTGCCAGCAGTTTACCGAAATGGGGGGGTGGCTACGAGCAGTACTTC
TRBD2,TRBV18,.,TRBJ2-7,CASSPFSSGKISEQYF,TGTGCCAGCTCACCGTTCTCTAGCGGAAAGATCTCCGAGCAGTACTTC
.,TRBV29-1,.,TRBJ2-5,CSVEDLWSPETQYF,TGCAGCGTTGAAGATTTGTGGTCTCCGGAGACCCAGTACTTC
.,TRBV10-3,.,TRBJ2-1,CAISASGDKGDEQFF,TGTGCCATCAGTGCTTCGGGAGATAAGGGTGATGAGCAGTTCTTC
.,TRBV27,.,TRBJ2-2,CASSFSGAANTGELFF,TGTGCCAGCAGCTTTTCAGGGGCGGCGAACACCGGGGAGCTGTTTTTT
TRBD2,TRBV29-1,.,TRBJ2-3,CSVEDPSGRAASDTQYF,TGCAGCGTTGAAGACCCTAGCGGGAGGGCCGCGTCGGATACGCAGTATTTT
TRBD1,TRBV6-5,.,TRBJ2-7,CASSHRDRGYEQYF,TGTGCCAGCAGTCACCGGGACAGGGGGTACGAGCAGTACTTC
.,TRBV12-3/TRBV12-4,.,TRBJ2-2,CASSNRVSGELFF,TGTGCCAGCAGTAACAGGGTGTCCGGGGAGCTGTTTTTT
TRBD1,TRBV7-2,.,TRBJ1-4,CASSLRDREVEKLFF,TGTGCCAGCAGCTTAAGGGACAGGGAGGTTGAAAAACTGTTTTTT
.,TRBV9,.,TRBJ2-7,CASSVFARGEQYF,TGTGCCAGCAGCGTCTTTGCCCGTGGCGAGCAGTACTTC
.,TRBV24-1,.,TRBJ1-6,CATSDRGYNSPLHF,TGTGCCACCAGTGACAGGGGTTATAATTCACCCCTCCACTTT
.,TRBV19,.,TRBJ2-3,CASKGLTQYF,TGTGCCAGTAAAGGGTTGACGCAGTATTTT
TRBD2,TRBV4-2,.,TRBJ2-1,CASSQDSGGRPSYNEQFF,TGTGCCAGCAGCCAAGACTCGGGCGGGAGACCCTCCTACAATGAGCAGTTCTTC
.,TRBV5-1,.,TRBJ2-5,CASSVTGVAETQYF,TGCGCCAGCAGCGTTACGGGAGTAGCAGAGACCCAGTACTTC
TRBD1,TRBV6-4,.,TRBJ1-3,CARKDRSSGNTIYF,TGTGCCAGAAAGGACAGGAGCTCTGGAAACACCATATATTTT
TRBD1,TRBV19,.,TRBJ1-2,CASSITTGEGYTF,TGTGCCAGTAGTATAACGACAGGGGAGGGCTACACCTTC
TRBD1,TRBV4-3,.,TRBJ1-3,CASSQVPGGRSGNTIYF,TGCGCCAGCAGCCAAGTCCCAGGGGGACGTTCTGGAAACACCATATATTTT
.,TRBV2,.,TRBJ1-2,CASSEIAAYGYTF,TGTGCCAGCAGTGAAATCGCGGCCTATGGCTACACCTTC
TRBD1,TRBV10-3,.,TRBJ2-1,CAISEQGGIYNEQFF,TGTGCCATCAGTGAACAGGGGGGAATATACAATGAGCAGTTCTTC
TRBD2,TRBV7-6,few,TRBJ2-5,CASSLAPVTSEKQETQYF,TGTGCCAGCAGCTTAGCGCCCGTGACTAGCGAAAAACAAGAGACCCAGTACTTC
TRBD2,TRBV12-5,.,TRBJ2-1,CASGWGLAGTYNEQFF,TGTGCTAGTGGTTGGGGACTAGCGGGGACCTACAATGAGCAGTTCTTC
TRBD2,TRBV19,.,TRBJ2-6,CASSRPSGLDGANVLTF,TGTGCCAGTAGTAGGCCTAGCGGACTCGATGGGGCCAACGTCCTGACTTTC
.,TRBV10-3,.,TRBJ1-4,CAISRQEGEKLFF,TGTGCCATCAGTCGGCAGGAAGGGGAAAAACTGTTTTTT
.,TRBV27,.,TRBJ1-2,CASSFRNRGGGYTF,TGTGCCAGCAGTTTTCGTAATAGGGGAGGCGGCTACACCTTC
.,TRBV19,.,TRBJ1-5,CASTRQDYSNQPQHF,TGTGCCAGTACTCGTCAGGACTATAGCAATCAGCCCCAGCATTTT
.,TRBV11-3,.,TRBJ2-3,CASSLGRNTQYF,TGTGCCAGCAGCTTAGGCCGAAATACGCAGTATTTT
TRBD1,TRBV3-1/TRBV3-2,.,TRBJ1-3,CASSHGGQGALSGNTIYF,TGTGCCAGCAGCCATGGCGGACAGGGGGCCCTCTCTGGAAACACCATATATTTT
.,TRBV7-9,.,TRBJ2-6,CASSLGGLSGANVLTF,TGTGCCAGCTCACTTGGGGGCCTCTCTGGGGCCAACGTCCTGACTTTC
.,TRBV24-1,.,TRBJ1-1,CATRAGRPNTEAFF,TGTGCCACCAGGGCCGGGCGGCCGAACACTGAAGCTTTCTTT
.,TRBV4-1,.,TRBJ1-2,CASSQVLRDDIGYTF,TGCGCCAGCAGCCAAGTCTTGCGGGACGATATAGGCTACACCTTC
.,TRBV3-1/TRBV3-2,.,TRBJ1-5,CASSQDPTGSNQPQHF,TGTGCCAGCAGCCAAGACCCTACCGGTAGCAATCAGCCCCAGCATTTT
TRBD1,TRBV7-8,.,TRBJ1-1,CASSPNPGTGKTEAFF,TGTGCCAGCAGCCCTAATCCCGGGACAGGGAAAACTGAAGCTTTCTTT
TRBD2,TRBV9,.,TRBJ2-1,CASSPGLAPYNEQFF,TGTGCCAGCTCCCCCGGACTAGCTCCCTACAATGAGCAGTTCTTC
TRBD1,TRBV18,.,TRBJ1-1,CASSPTGGEEVEAFF,TGTGCCAGCTCACCGACAGGGGGGGAGGAGGTGGAAGCTTTCTTT
TRBD1,TRBV7-9,.,TRBJ1-4,CASSLIGGQGNEKLFF,TGTGCCAGCAGCTTAATAGGCGGACAGGGAAATGAAAAACTGTTTTTT
.,TRBV2,.,TRBJ2-1,CASSEAVGRFF,TGTGCCAGCAGTGAAGCCGTCGGGCGGTTCTTC
TRBD1,TRBV19,.,TRBJ2-3,CASSPRTGPDSGTDTQYF,TGTGCCAGTAGTCCTAGGACAGGGCCGGATTCGGGTACAGATACGCAGTATTTT
.,TRBV28,.,TRBJ1-5,CASSPGGAHQPQHF,TGTGCCAGCAGCCCGGGGGGGGCGCATCAGCCCCAGCATTTT
.,TRBV2,once,TRBJ2-7,CASSEAVSGYEQYF,TGTGCCAGCAGTGAAGCGGTTTCGGGGTACGAGCAGTACTTC
.,TRBV15,.,TRBJ1-3,CATSRDLAGGSSGNTIYF,TGTGCCACCAGCAGAGATTTGGCTGGGGGTTCCTCTGGAAACACCATATATTTT
.,TRBV29-1,.,TRBJ1-4,CSVDDNEKLFF,TGCAGCGTTGATGATAATGAAAAACTGTTTTTT
.,TRBV7-2,.,TRBJ1-3,CASSLGGGNTIYF,TGTGCCAGCAGCCTAGGGGGGGGGAACACCATATATTTT
.,TRBV10-2,.,TRBJ2-1,CASRSGNEQFF,TGCGCCAGCAGGAGCGGGAATGAGCAGTTCTTC
.,TRBV28,.,TRBJ1-1,CASSLPSGYTEAFF,TGTGCCAGCAGTTTACCTTCAGGGTACACTGAAGCTTTCTTT
TRBD2,TRBV7-8,.,TRBJ2-1,CASSSNVGGRFSNEQFF,TGTGCCAGCAGCTCAAACGTCGGCGGGAGATTCTCGAATGAGCAGTTCTTC
TRBD1,TRBV6-2/TRBV6-3,.,TRBJ1-5,CASSYSIGTGGPTNQPQHF,TGTGCCAGCAGTTACTCGATTGGGACAGGGGGCCCCACAAATCAGCCCCAGCATTTT